Below are 30 T cell receptor beta chains sequenced from a single sample in a study of blood T cell repertoires in COVID-19. Only in-frame clones appear in the TCRdb table, and some are missing; sequencing was by immunoSEQ multiplex PCR. The repertoire holds roughly 72,000 clones, around 76% seen once, with roughly 13% in the top ten. Sequenced input: peripheral blood. These TCRs come from a woman aged 80 or older with acute or convalescent COVID-19.

This clone was seen only a few times. The chain employs TRBV9 and TRBJ2-2, with TRBD2 matching 8 bases. This CDR3 has 16 residues. With 4 bases clipped from V and 1 base from J, the junction kept 6 bases outside the gene matches. The germline V gene encodes CDR1 SGDLS and CDR2 YYNGEE. The CDR3 DNA follows: TGTGCCAGCAGCCAGCGGGAGCGGCTGAACACCGGGGAGCTGTTTTTT. Amino acids: CASSQRERLNTGELFF.

The CDR3: CAIGLAGVSTDTQYF. DNA for the CDR3: TGTGCCATAGGACTAGCGGGAGTTAGCACAGATACGCAGTATTTT. The V call is TRBV2, the J call TRBJ2-3; 13 bases align to TRBD2. This CDR3 region has 15 residues. The V gene's germline CDR1 is SNHLY and CDR2 FYNNEI. The ends lost 10 bases at V and 0 bases at J; junction bases unmatched: 4.

The chain couples TRBV19 to TRBJ1-5; 7 bases line up with TRBD1. Germline V gives CDR1 LNHDA, CDR2 SQIVND (reference sequence). The CDR3 runs to 14 residues. J gave up 0 bases and V 5 bases, and 1 base lay outside the gene matches. CDR3: CASSWDSSNQPQHF. The CDR3 region has the DNA TGTGCCAGTAGTTGGGACAGTAGCAATCAGCCCCAGCATTTT.

The V call is TRBV29-1, the J call TRBJ2-7; TRBD1 matches at 8 bases. Germline-derived CDR1 and CDR2 are SQVTM and ANQGSEA. V lost 1 base and J lost 0; bases outside the gene matches: 8. The CDR3 sequence is 16 residues long. The CDR3 nucleotides read TGCAGCGTTGAAGGTGAGGTGGACAGGGACTCCTACGAGCAGTACTTC. This encodes CSVEGEVDRDSYEQYF.

The rearrangement uses TRBV4-1 and TRBJ1-2; the match to TRBD1 covers 8 bases. The V segment lost 4 bases and the J segment 2 bases; nucleotides outside the gene matches: 6. Germline CDR1 reads MGHRA; CDR2 reads YSYEKL. The CDR3 is made up of 15 amino acids. CDR3 in amino acids: CASSPSRQGNYGYTF. The CDR3 coding sequence is TGCGCCAGCAGCCCTAGTAGACAGGGGAACTATGGCTACACCTTC.

This clone occurred a few times. The J gene is TRBJ1-6, the V gene TRBV19; D is perhaps TRBD1 (6 bases). Germline V gene sequence: CDR1 LNHDA, CDR2 SQIVND (reference sequence). Deletions cut 2 bases from V and 7 bases from J, with 18 bases between. The CDR3 sequence is 17 residues long. The DNA of the CDR3 is TGTGCCAGTAGTATACAGAGGACAGCCGTTATCAATTCACCCCTCCACTTT. Its protein product is CASSIQRTAVINSPLHF.

The chain links TRBV7-9 to TRBJ2-7; tentative D call: TRBD1 (5 bases). Germline V gene data show CDR1 as SEHNR and CDR2 as FQNEAQ (reference sequence). This CDR3 comprises 13 residues. Trimming removed 6 bases at V and 2 bases at J, with 11 bases between. CDR3 DNA: TGTGCCAGCAGTGGGGCTACCACCTACGAGCAGTACTTC. Translation gives CASSGATTYEQYF.

The rearrangement links TRBV5-4 to TRBJ2-5; possible D gene TRBD2, 6 bases. The CDR3 spans 16 residues. Between the trimmed V and J ends, which lost 0 bases and 1 base, there was a span of 13 bases. The V gene's germline CDR1 is SGHNT and CDR2 YYREEE (reference sequence). In nucleotides, the CDR3 is TGTGCCAGCAGCTTGGCCCCAGCGGGTGGCCAAGAGACCCAGTACTTC. It is translated as CASSLAPAGGQETQYF.

The table lists this clone with a count of one. The CDR3 nucleotides read TGTGCCAGCAGTTTAGGGGCCACCCACTATGGCTACACCTTC. Its translation is CASSLGATHYGYTF. J is TRBJ1-2 and V is TRBV27; D possibly corresponds to TRBD1 (5 bases). Germline V lookup: CDR1 MNHEY, CDR2 SMNVEV (reference sequence). CDR3 length equals 14 residues. Trimming took 2 bases from V and 3 from J, leaving 10 bases between them.

This clone occurred many times. The same CDR3 is also encoded by other DNA sequences in this sample. The rearrangement links TRBV12-5 to TRBJ1-1; D gene unclear. The germline V and J ends were trimmed by 6 bases and 3 bases, with 11 bases remaining between them. CDR3 length: 13 residues. In germline, CDR1 is LGHNT, CDR2 FRNRAP. The CDR3 sequence is CASGRDGDTEAFF. The CDR3 DNA sequence: TGTGCTAGTGGCCGTGACGGGGACACTGAAGCTTTCTTT.

The chain employs TRBV5-4 and TRBJ1-2; TRBD1 is a possible D gene (5 bases). Germline CDR1 and CDR2: SGHNT and YYREEE (reference sequence). V was trimmed by 0 bases and J by 2 bases, leaving 8 bases between them. The CDR3 runs 14 residues. The CDR3 here is CASSLVGLNYGYTF. CDR3 in DNA: TGTGCCAGCAGCTTGGTGGGGCTAAACTATGGCTACACCTTC.

The V gene is TRBV5-1, the J gene TRBJ2-7; TRBD2 matches 11 bases. This CDR3 has 17 residues. Per germline, CDR1 SGHRS and CDR2 YFSETQ. With V trimmed by 2 bases and J by 7 bases, 14 bases remained unmatched. CDR3 sequence (DNA): TGCGCCAGCAGCTTCCCTCCCTTTAGCGGGAGGGCCGATGAGCAGTACTTC. Translated: CASSFPPFSGRADEQYF.

The sample holds a few counts of this clone. CDR3 nucleotides: TGCGCCAGCAGCCAAGTGACCCTAGCGGGAATCTACGAGCAGTACTTC. The encoded protein is CASSQVTLAGIYEQYF. V and J are TRBV4-1 and TRBJ2-7, with 9 bases fitting TRBD2. The CDR3 covers 16 residues. V trimming: 1 base; J trimming: 3 bases; junction bases outside the gene matches: 7. CDR1 and CDR2 from the germline V gene are MGHRA and YSYEKL.

This chain uses TRBV7-9 with TRBJ1-2; D is undetermined. Trimming took 10 bases from V and 3 from J, leaving 6 bases between them. Germline lookup yields CDR1 SEHNR and CDR2 FQNEAQ (reference sequence). This CDR3 region has 10 residues. The CDR3 DNA follows: TGTGCCACAGAGGACTATGGCTACACCTTC. Amino acids: CATEDYGYTF.

The V call is TRBV14, the J call TRBJ2-2; D might be TRBD2 (5 bases). This CDR3 is built from 15 residues. V was cut by 4 bases and J by 0 bases, with 9 bases left in between. The germline gives CDR1 SGHDN, CDR2 FVKESK. CDR3 loop: CASSPSGTNTGELFF. CDR3 bases: TGTGCCAGCAGCCCCTCGGGGACGAACACCGGGGAGCTGTTTTTT.

This clone is a singleton in its sample. The chain joins TRBV28 to TRBJ1-2, with 8 bases aligning to TRBD1. Unmatched junction bases numbered 4, after V lost 5 bases and J lost 2 bases. The CDR3 runs to 14 residues. Germline-derived CDR1 and CDR2 are MDHEN and SYDVKM. In nucleotides, the CDR3 is TGTGCCAGCAGTCGACAGGGGCCCAACTATGGCTACACCTTC. Translated: CASSRQGPNYGYTF.

The chain has TRBV10-3 and TRBJ1-1; unclear D gene. V lost 4 bases to trimming and J lost 4 bases, with 7 bases between them. Germline CDR1 is ENHRY and CDR2 is SYGVKD. The CDR3 is 12 residues long. The CDR3 region is CAISGTPTEAFF. The CDR3 DNA reads as TGTGCCATCAGTGGCACTCCCACTGAAGCTTTCTTT.

The V and J genes are TRBV3-1 (or the pseudogene TRBV3-2) and TRBJ2-1; 9 bases fit TRBD2. Germline CDR1 and CDR2: LGHDT and YNNKEL (reference sequence). J lost 8 bases, V lost 0 bases, and 2 bases had no gene match. The CDR3 extends over 14 amino acids. The CDR3 region is CASSQDTSGYEQFF. The CDR3 nucleotides read TGTGCCAGCAGCCAAGATACTAGCGGGTATGAGCAGTTCTTC.

This clone came up a few times. The V and J genes are TRBV19 and TRBJ1-5, with unresolved D. Trimming stripped 4 bases from V and 15 bases from J, with 19 bases between. This CDR3 is 13 amino acids long. Germline CDR1 is LNHDA and CDR2 is SQIVND (reference sequence). The CDR3 nucleotides are TGTGCCAGTAGTACCTCTAGGTCGGCAGCTTCGCATTTT. Translation: CASSTSRSAASHF.

The chain uses TRBV9 and TRBJ2-2; D is uncertain. V lost 3 bases and J 2 bases, leaving 2 bases between the germline ends. CDR3 length: 12 amino acids. CDR1 SGDLS and CDR2 YYNGEE come from the germline V gene. DNA for the CDR3: TGTGCCAGCAGCGCTAACACCGGGGAGCTGTTTTTT. Translating it yields CASSANTGELFF.

This rearrangement joins TRBV2 to TRBJ1-2; D is ambiguous. The CDR3 length is 17 residues. Germline values: CDR1 SNHLY, CDR2 FYNNEI. Deletions cut 6 bases from V and 0 bases from J, with 20 bases between. The CDR3 sequence is CASSETQVVLANYGYTF. The CDR3 nucleotides read TGTGCCAGCAGCGAGACCCAAGTGGTCCTAGCTAACTATGGCTACACCTTC.

The chain links TRBV6-6 to TRBJ2-5, with unresolved D. With 1 base removed from V and 4 bases from J, the gap between germline ends came to 10 bases. Germline CDR1 is MNHNY and CDR2 is SVGAGI (reference sequence). This CDR3 region has 14 residues. DNA of the CDR3: TGTGCCAGCAGTTACTACGGCCGAGGAGAGACCCAGTACTTC. It translates to CASSYYGRGETQYF.

This chain links TRBV5-8 with TRBJ2-3; 7 bases are a match to TRBD2. Trimming took 4 bases from V and 0 from J; bases not matched to a gene: 8. Germline CDR1 reads SGHTS; CDR2 reads YDEGEE. The CDR3 consists of 16 residues. Here the CDR3 reads CASSEGFGGSTDTQYF. DNA for the CDR3: TGTGCCAGCAGCGAAGGTTTCGGGGGGAGCACAGATACGCAGTATTTT.

The chain recombines TRBV5-5 with TRBJ2-5, with 14 bases matching TRBD2. The CDR3 contains 17 residues. The V gene end was trimmed by 0 bases and the J gene end by 4 bases; junction bases not matched to a gene: 5. CDR1 SGHKS and CDR2 YYEKEE come from the germline V gene (reference sequence). The CDR3 protein is CASSLDGLAGGSETQYF. The CDR3 DNA sequence: TGTGCCAGCAGCTTGGATGGACTAGCGGGAGGATCAGAGACCCAGTACTTC. Drawing the rest from reference TRBV5-5 and TRBJ2-5, the complete variable domain is DAGVTQSPTHLIKTRGQQVTLRCSPISGHKSVSWYQQVLGQGPQFIFQYYEKEERGRGNFPDRFSARQFPNYSSELNVNALLLGDSALYLCASSLDGLAGGSETQYFGPGTRLLVL.

The chain joins TRBV5-1 to TRBJ1-1, with D possibly TRBD1 on 6 matching bases. The germline V and J ends were trimmed by 0 bases and 1 base, with 10 bases remaining between them. CDR3 size: 15 residues. Germline CDR1 SGHRS, CDR2 YFSETQ. The CDR3, as DNA: TGCGCCAGCAGCTTGGTTTGGGGGCCGAACACTGAAGCTTTCTTT. This encodes CASSLVWGPNTEAFF.

The genes are TRBV9 and TRBJ2-7; TRBD2 aligns across 9 bases. Germline V gene data show CDR1 as SGDLS and CDR2 as YYNGEE. After removal of 0 bases from V and 3 bases from J, the junction contained 7 bases not matched to a gene. This CDR3 spans 16 amino acids. CDR3 sequence reads: CASSVEALAGIYEQYF. The CDR3 DNA follows: TGTGCCAGCAGCGTAGAGGCGCTAGCGGGGATCTACGAGCAGTACTTC.

The chain is built from TRBV29-1 and TRBJ2-1; D unclear. The CDR3 runs to 11 residues. Trimming removed 4 bases from V and 6 bases from J, with 7 bases in between. Germline loops: CDR1 SQVTM, CDR2 ANQGSEA. The CDR3 sequence: CSVVLTNEQFF. The CDR3 DNA is TGCAGCGTTGTACTAACCAATGAGCAGTTCTTC.

CDR3 sequence reads: CATSRVSGPADYNEQFF. CDR3 coding DNA: TGTGCCACCAGCAGAGTTTCGGGTCCCGCAGATTACAATGAGCAGTTCTTC. V is TRBV15 and J is TRBJ2-1, with D uncertain. V was cut by 1 base and J by 4 bases, with 17 bases left in between. The CDR3 consists of 17 residues. Germline CDR1 is LNHNV and CDR2 is YYDKDF (reference sequence).

This rearrangement joins TRBV10-1 to TRBJ2-4; 12 bases align to TRBD2. Germline V gene lookup returns CDR1 WNHNN and CDR2 SYGVQD (reference sequence). V was pared by 8 bases and J by 3 bases, with 8 bases of the junction left unmatched. This CDR3 is built from 16 residues. This chain's CDR3 is CASLPSGRAGKNIQYF. The CDR3 bases are TGCGCCAGCCTCCCTAGCGGGAGGGCCGGCAAAAACATTCAGTACTTC.

As concerns this clone: Germline is not matched at one junction end, which may reflect a read error. J is TRBJ2-4 and V is TRBV3-1 (or the pseudogene TRBV3-2), with 8 bases matching TRBD2. Germline assignment: CDR1 LGHDT and CDR2 YNNKEL (reference sequence). CDR3 length equals 13 residues. The CDR3 bases are TGTGCCAGCAGCGTTGGGCTAGCGGGCCCTCGAAGCTTC. Translation gives CASSVGLAGPRSF.